This TCR beta chain was obtained from a study of T cell responses to AZD1222 COVID-19 vaccine. Findings of the study overall: After two AZD1222 doses, spike-specific TCR breadth and depth rose versus day 0. The span of vaccine-associated CD4 TCRs extended across spike, with dominance at 160-218 and 743-854. Repertoire samples came only from after the peak T cell response. Nearly half of unique spike-specific TCRs reportedly avoided B.1.351 and B.1.1.7 mutated regions.

Of note for this clone: What it recognizes is unknown.

TCRdb keeps only in-frame clones here, not all; method: immunoSEQ multiplex PCR. The sample shows roughly 150,000 clones, roughly nine tenths of them seen only once. The CDR3 sequence is 16 residues long. Per the germline V gene, CDR1 is SGDLS and CDR2 is YYNGEE. V trimming: 0 bases; J trimming: 7 bases; junction bases outside the gene matches: 8. The source of this sequence is an adult in good health. The sample in question was peripheral blood, obtained on day 0 of AZD1222 vaccination. The rearrangement uses TRBV9 and TRBJ2-7; 12 bases are a match to TRBD2. CDR3 region: CASSVAMTSGSGEQYF. For the CDR3, the DNA is TGTGCCAGCAGCGTAGCCATGACTAGCGGGAGTGGTGAGCAGTACTTC.